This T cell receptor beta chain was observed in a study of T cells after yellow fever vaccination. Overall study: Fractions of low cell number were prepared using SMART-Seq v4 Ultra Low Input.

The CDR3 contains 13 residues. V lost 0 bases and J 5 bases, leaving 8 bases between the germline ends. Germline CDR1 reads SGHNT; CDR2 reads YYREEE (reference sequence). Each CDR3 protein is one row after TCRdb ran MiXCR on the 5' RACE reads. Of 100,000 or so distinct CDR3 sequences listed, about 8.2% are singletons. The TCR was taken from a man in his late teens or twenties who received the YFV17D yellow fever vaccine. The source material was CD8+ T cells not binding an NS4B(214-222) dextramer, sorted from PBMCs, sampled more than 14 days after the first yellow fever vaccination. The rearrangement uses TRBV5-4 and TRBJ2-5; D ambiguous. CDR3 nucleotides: TGTGCCAGCAGCTTGGAAGCTTTGGAGACCCAGTACTTC. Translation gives CASSLEALETQYF.